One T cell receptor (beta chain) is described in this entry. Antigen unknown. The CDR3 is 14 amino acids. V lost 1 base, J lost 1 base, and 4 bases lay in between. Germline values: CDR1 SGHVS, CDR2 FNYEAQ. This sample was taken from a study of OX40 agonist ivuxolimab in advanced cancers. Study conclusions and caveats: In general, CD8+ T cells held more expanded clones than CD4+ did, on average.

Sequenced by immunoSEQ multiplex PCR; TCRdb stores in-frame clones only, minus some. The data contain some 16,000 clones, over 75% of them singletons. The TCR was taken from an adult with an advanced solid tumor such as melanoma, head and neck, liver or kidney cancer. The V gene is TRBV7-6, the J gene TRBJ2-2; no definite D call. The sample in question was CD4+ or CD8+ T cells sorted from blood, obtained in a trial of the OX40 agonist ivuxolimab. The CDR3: CASSLDLNTGELFF. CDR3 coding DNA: TGTGCCAGCAGCTTAGACCTGAACACCGGGGAGCTGTTTTTT.